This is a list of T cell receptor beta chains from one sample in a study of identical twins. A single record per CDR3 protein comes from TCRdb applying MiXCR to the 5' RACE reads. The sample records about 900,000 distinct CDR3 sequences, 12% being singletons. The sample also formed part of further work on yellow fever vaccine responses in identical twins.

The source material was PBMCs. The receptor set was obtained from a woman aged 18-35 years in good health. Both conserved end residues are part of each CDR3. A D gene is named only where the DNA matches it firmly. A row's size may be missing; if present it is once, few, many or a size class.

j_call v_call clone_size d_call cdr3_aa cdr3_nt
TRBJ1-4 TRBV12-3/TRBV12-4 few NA CASSLVGGDQLFF TGTGCCAGCAGTTTAGTAGGAGGGGACCAACTGTTTTTT
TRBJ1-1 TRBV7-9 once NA CASSHAGLEAFF TGTGCCAGCAGCCACGCGGGCCTCGAAGCTTTCTTT
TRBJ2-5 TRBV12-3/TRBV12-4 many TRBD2 CASSLLAGGRETQYF TGTGCCAGCAGTTTACTAGCGGGAGGTCGAGAGACCCAGTACTTC
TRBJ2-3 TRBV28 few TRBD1 CASSRQGSGTDTQYF TGTGCCAGCAGTCGACAGGGTTCGGGCACAGATACGCAGTATTTT
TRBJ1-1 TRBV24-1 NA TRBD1 CATSESGTGGEAFF TGTGCCACCAGTGAGTCCGGGACAGGTGGTGAAGCTTTCTTT
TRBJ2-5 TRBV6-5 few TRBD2 CASSYAASASGQETQYF TGTGCCAGCAGTTACGCCGCGTCCGCTAGCGGCCAAGAGACCCAGTACTTC
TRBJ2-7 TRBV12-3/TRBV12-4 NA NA CASSLAWSPYEQYF TGTGCCAGCAGTTTAGCGTGGTCCCCCTACGAGCAGTACTTC
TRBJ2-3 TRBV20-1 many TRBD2 CSASSGRTYTDTQYF TGCAGTGCTAGTAGCGGGAGGACTTACACAGATACGCAGTATTTT
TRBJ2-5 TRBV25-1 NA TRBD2 CASGAGLAGKETQYF TGTGCCAGCGGCGCCGGGCTAGCGGGGAAAGAGACCCAGTACTTC
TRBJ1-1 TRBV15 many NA CATSFAVTVEDEAFF TGTGCCACCAGCTTTGCCGTGACGGTCGAAGATGAAGCTTTCTTT
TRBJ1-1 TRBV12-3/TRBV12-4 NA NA CACSLPLMGGRMNTEAFF TGTGCCTGCAGTTTACCCCTCATGGGGGGGAGGATGAACACTGAAGCTTTCTTT
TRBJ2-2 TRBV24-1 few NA CATSDPGANTGELFF TGTGCCACCAGTGATCCAGGGGCGAACACCGGGGAGCTGTTTTTT
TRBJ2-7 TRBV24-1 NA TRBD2 CATRLGRPYEQYF TGTGCCACCAGACTCGGGAGGCCCTACGAGCAGTACTTC
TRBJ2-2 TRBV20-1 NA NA CSAMITGELFF TGCAGTGCTATGATCACCGGGGAGCTGTTTTTT
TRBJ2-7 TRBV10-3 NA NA CAISELSGDAYEQYF TGTGCCATCAGTGAGTTGTCGGGAGATGCGTACGAGCAGTACTTC
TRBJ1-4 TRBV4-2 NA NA CASSQYAGGTNEKLFF TGTGCCAGCAGTCAATATGCGGGGGGTACTAATGAAAAACTGTTTTTT
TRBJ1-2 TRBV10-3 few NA CAISEYSDGYTF TGTGCCATCAGTGAGTATAGTGATGGCTACACCTTC
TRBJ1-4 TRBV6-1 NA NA CASLWARGEKLFF TGTGCCAGCCTGTGGGCGCGTGGTGAAAAACTGTTTTTT
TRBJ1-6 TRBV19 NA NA CASSIQGSNNSPLHF TGTGCCAGTAGTATCCAGGGGTCGAATAATTCACCCCTCCACTTT
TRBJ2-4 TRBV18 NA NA CASSPKGAIWARNIQYF TGTGCCAGCTCACCAAAAGGAGCTATTTGGGCAAGAAACATTCAGTACTTC
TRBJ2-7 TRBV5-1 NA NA CASSRATRGYEQYF TGCGCCAGCAGCCGGGCCACCCGGGGATACGAGCAGTACTTC
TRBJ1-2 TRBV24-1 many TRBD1 CATKPGQGGDGYTF TGTGCCACCAAACCGGGACAGGGAGGGGATGGCTACACCTTC
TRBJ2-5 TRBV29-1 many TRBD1 CSVGSWQGAGETQYF TGCAGCGTTGGATCTTGGCAGGGGGCCGGAGAGACCCAGTACTTC
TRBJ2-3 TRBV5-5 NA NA CASTHRGIGGTQYF TGTGCCAGCACCCACCGAGGGATCGGGGGTACGCAGTATTTT
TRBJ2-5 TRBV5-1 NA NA CASRRDRGETQYF TGCGCCAGCCGACGGGACCGAGGAGAGACCCAGTACTTC
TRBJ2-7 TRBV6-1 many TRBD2 CASNLSGSVRKEQYF TGTGCCAGCAATCTTAGCGGGAGTGTAAGGAAGGAGCAGTACTTC
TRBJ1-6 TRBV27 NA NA CASSSGWVTWDNSPLHF TGTGCCAGCAGTTCGGGGTGGGTTACCTGGGATAATTCACCCCTCCACTTT
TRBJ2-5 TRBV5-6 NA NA CASSSWNSQETQYF TGTGCCAGCAGCTCATGGAACTCCCAAGAGACCCAGTACTTC
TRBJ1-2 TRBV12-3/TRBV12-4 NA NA CASSHAPGASYGYTF TGTGCCAGCAGCCATGCTCCGGGTGCCAGTTATGGCTACACCTTC
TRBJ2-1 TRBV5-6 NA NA CASSFSVNEQFF TGTGCCAGCAGCTTTAGTGTGAATGAGCAGTTCTTC
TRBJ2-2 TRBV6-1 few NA CASSESGMGLNTGELFF TGTGCCAGCAGTGAAAGTGGGATGGGGCTCAACACCGGGGAGCTGTTTTTT
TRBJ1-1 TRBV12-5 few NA CASVFTTGSPRWVNTEAFF TGTGCTAGTGTTTTCACAACAGGCTCCCCCCGATGGGTTAACACTGAAGCTTTCTTT
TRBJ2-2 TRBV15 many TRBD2 CATSWTSGRVTGELFF TGTGCCACCAGCTGGACTAGCGGGAGAGTTACCGGGGAGCTGTTTTTT
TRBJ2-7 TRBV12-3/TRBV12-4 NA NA CASSLSTQSYEQYF TGTGCCAGCAGTTTATCGACACAATCCTACGAGCAGTACTTC
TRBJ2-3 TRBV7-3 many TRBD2 CASSRDYTDTQYF TGTGCCAGCAGCCGGGACTACACAGATACGCAGTATTTT
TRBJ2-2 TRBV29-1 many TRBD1 CSVTSGTANTGELFF TGCAGCGTTACCTCCGGGACAGCTAACACCGGGGAGCTGTTTTTT
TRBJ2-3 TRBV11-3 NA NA CASSPSQGWTDTQYF TGTGCCAGCAGCCCGAGCCAGGGTTGGACAGATACGCAGTATTTT
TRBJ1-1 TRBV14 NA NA CASSPRGAEAFF TGTGCCAGCAGCCCTCGGGGGGCTGAAGCTTTCTTT
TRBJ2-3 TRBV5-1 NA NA CASSTALATDTQYF TGCGCCAGCAGCACCGCCCTAGCCACAGATACGCAGTATTTT
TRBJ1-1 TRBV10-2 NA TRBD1 CASSESVAGQGDTEAFF TGCGCCAGCAGTGAGTCGGTCGCCGGACAGGGCGACACTGAAGCTTTCTTT
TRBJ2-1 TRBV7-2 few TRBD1 CASSLGWTGPDEQFF TGTGCCAGCAGCTTAGGGTGGACAGGGCCCGATGAGCAGTTCTTC
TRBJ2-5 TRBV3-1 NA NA CASSPGVIWTQYF TGTGCCAGCAGCCCAGGGGTCATCTGGACCCAGTACTTC
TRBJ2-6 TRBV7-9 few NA CASEIEESGANVLTF TGTGCCAGCGAAATAGAAGAATCTGGGGCCAACGTCCTGACTTTC
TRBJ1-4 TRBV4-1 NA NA CASSQDLGKLFF TGCGCCAGCAGCCAAGATTTGGGCAAACTGTTTTTT
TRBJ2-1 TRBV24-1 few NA CATSDLGVHEQFF TGTGCCACCAGTGATTTGGGGGTCCATGAGCAGTTCTTC
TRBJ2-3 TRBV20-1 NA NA CSARVALAANF TGCAGTGCTAGAGTAGCATTGGCAGCCAATTTT
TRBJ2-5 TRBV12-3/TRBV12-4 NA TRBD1 CASSSWGQGLETQYF TGTGCCAGCAGCTCTTGGGGACAGGGTCTGGAGACCCAGTACTTC
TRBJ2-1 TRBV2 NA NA CASSEVNHEQFF TGTGCCAGCAGTGAAGTTAACCATGAGCAGTTCTTC
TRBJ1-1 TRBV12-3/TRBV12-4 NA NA CASRDSGTEAFF TGTGCCAGCAGAGATTCCGGGACTGAAGCTTTCTTT
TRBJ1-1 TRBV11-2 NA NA CASTLINTEAFF TGTGCCAGCACCCTGATAAACACTGAAGCTTTCTTT
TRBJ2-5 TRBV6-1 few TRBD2 CASSPTGLSETQYF TGTGCCAGCAGTCCGACGGGACTATCAGAGACCCAGTACTTC